These 12 T cell receptor beta chains share one sample of origin, sequenced in a study of blood T cell repertoires in COVID-19. Profiling relied on immunoSEQ multiplex PCR, and the TCRdb table lists in-frame clones only, not all of them. The data show 70,000 to 95,000 clones, around 81% seen once. Input material: peripheral blood. The origin of the receptors is a man older than 75 with active or convalescent COVID-19.

V usage is TRBV6-5 and J usage is TRBJ1-1, with 8 positions matching TRBD1. The CDR3 runs 14 residues. CDR1 and CDR2 from the germline V gene are MNHEY and SVGAGI. Unmatched junction bases numbered 4, after V lost 5 bases and J lost 2 bases. The CDR3 bases are TGTGCCAGCAGTACGGACAGGGTTAACACTGAAGCTTTCTTT. This sequence encodes CASSTDRVNTEAFF.

The chain couples TRBV10-3 to TRBJ1-5, with D possibly TRBD1 on 5 matching bases. The CDR3 length is 15 residues. In germline, CDR1 is ENHRY, CDR2 SYGVKD. Trimming took off 6 bases at V and 3 bases at J, with 15 bases between the two ends. Written as DNA, the CDR3 is TGTGCCATCAGGGCTGACAGAAGCCTCAATCAGCCCCAGCATTTT. Protein sequence: CAIRADRSLNQPQHF.

The chain couples TRBV7-9 to TRBJ2-5, with D maybe TRBD2 (5 bases). The germline V gene has CDR1 SEHNR and CDR2 FQNEAQ (reference sequence). The CDR3 runs 14 residues. V shed 5 bases and J shed 7 bases, with 17 bases lying between them. The CDR3 reads CASSDLTRSGTQYF. The CDR3 coding sequence is TGTGCCAGCAGCGACCTCACTAGATCAGGGACCCAGTACTTC.

This chain uses TRBV4-1 with TRBJ2-5, with D unresolved. V gave up 3 bases and J gave up 2 bases, with 19 bases separating them. The CDR3 extends over 17 amino acids. Germline CDR1 and CDR2: MGHRA and YSYEKL. The CDR3 DNA is TGCGCCAGCAGCCAGAAACATTTGAAATCGTTTCAAGAGACCCAGTACTTC. Amino acids: CASSQKHLKSFQETQYF.

This chain connects TRBV7-9 to TRBJ2-7; 8 bases are shared with TRBD2. Germline V gives CDR1 SEHNR, CDR2 FQNEAQ (reference sequence). Trimming cost V 2 bases and J 2 bases; bases outside gene matches: 5. The CDR3 covers 15 residues. The CDR3 sequence is CASSLTSGPTYEQYV. The CDR3 DNA is TGTGCCAGCAGCTTAACTAGCGGACCAACCTACGAGCAGTACGTC.

The chain links TRBV30 to TRBJ1-1, with a weak D call TRBD1 (6 bases). This CDR3 region has 15 residues. The germline CDR1 and CDR2 sequences are GTSNPN and SVGIG (reference sequence). Trimming removed 5 bases at V and 1 base at J, with 17 bases between. CDR3 sequence: CAWAINRDTNTEAFF. DNA for the CDR3: TGTGCCTGGGCCATTAACAGGGATACGAACACTGAAGCTTTCTTT.

The V call is TRBV7-2, the J call TRBJ1-1, with 7 nucleotides matching TRBD1. The germline V gene encodes CDR1 SGHTA and CDR2 FQGNSA. This CDR3 contains 15 residues. The V and J ends lost 0 bases and 3 bases, in that order; junction bases with no gene match: 4. CDR3 sequence reads: CASSLAGGRHTEAFF. The CDR3 DNA follows: TGTGCCAGCAGCTTAGCAGGGGGCCGACACACTGAAGCTTTCTTT.

Notes on this clone: This sample also contains other DNA sequences that code for the same CDR3. The chain uses TRBV9 and TRBJ1-3; the D gene is possibly TRBD1 (6 bases). The CDR3 is 15 amino acids. The germline V gene encodes CDR1 SGDLS and CDR2 YYNGEE. V lost 0 bases, J lost 2 bases, and 9 bases lay in between. CDR3 region: CASSVGPGAGNTIYF. CDR3 coding DNA: TGTGCCAGCAGCGTAGGTCCAGGGGCTGGAAACACCATATATTTT.

The chain couples TRBV3-1 (or the pseudogene TRBV3-2) to TRBJ2-7; 7 nucleotides align to TRBD2. This CDR3 spans 15 amino acids. Germline V gene sequence: CDR1 LGHDT, CDR2 YNNKEL (reference sequence). The V segment lost 1 base and the J segment 0 bases; nucleotides outside the gene matches: 3. CDR3 residues: CASSQAPSGSYEQYV. CDR3 DNA: TGTGCCAGCAGCCAAGCCCCTAGCGGCTCCTACGAGCAGTACGTC.

The V and J genes are TRBV6-6 and TRBJ2-2; possibly TRBD1 for D (6 bases). Per the germline V gene, CDR1 is MNHNY and CDR2 is SVGAGI (reference sequence). The CDR3 is 15 residues long. Trimming took 2 bases from V and 4 from J, leaving 11 bases between them. CDR3 in amino acids: CASSYITGRTGELFF. The CDR3 coding sequence is TGTGCCAGCAGTTACATAACAGGGCGCACCGGGGAGCTGTTTTTT.

The gene calls are TRBV3-1 (or the pseudogene TRBV3-2) and TRBJ2-5, with 9 bases that match TRBD2. The CDR3 sequence is 16 residues long. V shed 1 base, J shed 4 bases, and the junction held 7 bases outside the gene matches. The germline V gene encodes CDR1 LGHDT and CDR2 YNNKEL (reference sequence). The DNA of the CDR3 is TGTGCCAGCAGCCAAGGGTTTAGCGGGGGCGGAGAGACCCAGTACTTC. Its translation is CASSQGFSGGGETQYF.

This clone showed up just once. The chain joins TRBV11-2 to TRBJ2-1; the match to TRBD1 covers 7 bases. V trimming: 1 base; J trimming: 2 bases; junction bases outside the gene matches: 8. CDR3 length equals 17 residues. The germline V gene encodes CDR1 SGHAT and CDR2 FQNNGV. The CDR3 loop reads CASSLVYGRGTYNEQFF. The CDR3 region has the DNA TGTGCCAGCAGCTTAGTATACGGCAGGGGGACCTACAATGAGCAGTTCTTC.